A single T cell receptor beta chain is shown here with its context. The data are from a study of blood T cell repertoires in COVID-19. For the study at large: PBMCs, B-cell-depleted T cells, or T cells provided the cDNA or gDNA that made up the material.

V was cut by 3 bases and J by 3 bases, with 8 bases left in between. The length of the CDR3 is 13 residues. Germline V gene lookup returns CDR1 KGHSH and CDR2 LQKENI. Participants were aged about 18 to 95 years, lived in 24 US areas, and enrolled virtually. A PCR-confirmed or clinician-diagnosed COVID-19 case had contacted exposed participants within 2 weeks of entry. Sequenced by immunoSEQ multiplex PCR; TCRdb stores in-frame clones only, minus some. The data show about 250,000 clones, roughly 85% seen once. This TCR was recovered from a woman aged 45-65 years who had been exposed to COVID-19. The sample was PBMCs or T cells enriched from blood (not recorded which). This sequence joins TRBV18 and TRBJ1-2; the D is unclear. The CDR3 DNA is TGTGCCAGCTCACCGGGGAGGGACTATGGCTACACCTTC. Its protein product is CASSPGRDYGYTF.